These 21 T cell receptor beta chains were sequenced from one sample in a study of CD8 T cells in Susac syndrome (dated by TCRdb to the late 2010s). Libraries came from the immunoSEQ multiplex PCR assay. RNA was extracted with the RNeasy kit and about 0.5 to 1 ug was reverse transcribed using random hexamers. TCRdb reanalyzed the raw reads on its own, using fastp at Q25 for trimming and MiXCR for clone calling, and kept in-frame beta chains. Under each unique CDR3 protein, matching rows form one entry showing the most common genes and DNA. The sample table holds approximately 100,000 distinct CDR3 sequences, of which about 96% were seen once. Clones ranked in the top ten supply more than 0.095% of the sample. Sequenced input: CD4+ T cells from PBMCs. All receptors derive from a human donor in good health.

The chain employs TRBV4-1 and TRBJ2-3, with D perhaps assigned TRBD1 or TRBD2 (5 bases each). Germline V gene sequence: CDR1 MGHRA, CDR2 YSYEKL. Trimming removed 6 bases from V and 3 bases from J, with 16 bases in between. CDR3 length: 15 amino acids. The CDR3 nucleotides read TGCGCCAGCAGACGAGGGGTAGCAGGGACAGATACGCAGTATTTT. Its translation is CASRRGVAGTDTQYF.

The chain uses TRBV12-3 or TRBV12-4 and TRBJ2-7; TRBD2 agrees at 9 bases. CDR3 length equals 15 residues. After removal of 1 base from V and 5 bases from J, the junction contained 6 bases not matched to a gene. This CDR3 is CASSLGRTSAHEQYF. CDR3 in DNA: TGTGCCAGCAGTTTAGGACGGACTAGCGCCCACGAGCAGTACTTC.

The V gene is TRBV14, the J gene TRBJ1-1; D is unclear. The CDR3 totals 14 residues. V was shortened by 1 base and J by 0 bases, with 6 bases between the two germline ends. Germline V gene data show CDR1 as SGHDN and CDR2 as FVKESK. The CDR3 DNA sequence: TGTGCCAGCAGCCAAGCGGGGATGAACACTGAAGCTTTCTTT. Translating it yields CASSQAGMNTEAFF. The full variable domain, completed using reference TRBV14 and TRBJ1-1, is EAGVTQFPSHSVIEKGQTVTLRCDPISGHDNLYWYRRVMGKEIKFLLHFVKESKQDESGMPNNRFLAERTGGTYSTLKVQPAELEDSGVYFCASSQAGMNTEAFFGQGTRLTVV.

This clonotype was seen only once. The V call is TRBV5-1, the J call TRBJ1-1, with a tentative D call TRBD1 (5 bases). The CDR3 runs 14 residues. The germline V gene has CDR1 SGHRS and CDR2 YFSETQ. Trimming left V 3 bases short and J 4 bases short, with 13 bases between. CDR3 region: CASSWGTGGTEAFF. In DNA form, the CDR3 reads TGCGCCAGCAGCTGGGGAACAGGAGGCACTGAAGCTTTCTTT.

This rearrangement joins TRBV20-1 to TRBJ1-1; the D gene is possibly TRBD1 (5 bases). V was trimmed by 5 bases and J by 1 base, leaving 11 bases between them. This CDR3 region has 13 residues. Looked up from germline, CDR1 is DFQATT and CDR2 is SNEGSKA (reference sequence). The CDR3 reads CSAAAGGNTEAFF. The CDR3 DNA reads TGCAGTGCTGCTGCGGGGGGGAACACTGAAGCTTTCTTT.

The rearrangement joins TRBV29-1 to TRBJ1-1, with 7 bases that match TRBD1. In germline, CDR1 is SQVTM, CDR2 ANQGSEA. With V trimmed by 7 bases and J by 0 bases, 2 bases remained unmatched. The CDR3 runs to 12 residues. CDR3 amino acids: CSADRVNTEAFF. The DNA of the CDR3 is TGCAGCGCCGACAGGGTGAACACTGAAGCTTTCTTT.

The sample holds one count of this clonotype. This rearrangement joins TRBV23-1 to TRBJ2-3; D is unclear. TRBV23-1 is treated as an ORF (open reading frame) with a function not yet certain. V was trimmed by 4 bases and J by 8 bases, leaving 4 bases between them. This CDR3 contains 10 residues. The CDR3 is CASSPSTQYF. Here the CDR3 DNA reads TGCGCCAGCAGTCCCTCTACGCAGTATTTT.

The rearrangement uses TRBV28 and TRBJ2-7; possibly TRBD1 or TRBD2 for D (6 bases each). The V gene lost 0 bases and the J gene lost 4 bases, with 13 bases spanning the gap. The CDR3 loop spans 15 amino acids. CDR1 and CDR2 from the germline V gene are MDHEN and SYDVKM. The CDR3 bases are TGTGCCAGCAGTTTATGGTGGGGGGCCGAATACGAGCAGTACTTC. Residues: CASSLWWGAEYEQYF.

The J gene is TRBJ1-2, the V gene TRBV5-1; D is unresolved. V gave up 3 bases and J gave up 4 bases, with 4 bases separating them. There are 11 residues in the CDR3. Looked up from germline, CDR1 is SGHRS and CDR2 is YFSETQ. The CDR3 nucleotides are TGCGCCAGCAGCTCCGCCTATGGCTACACCTTC. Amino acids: CASSSAYGYTF.

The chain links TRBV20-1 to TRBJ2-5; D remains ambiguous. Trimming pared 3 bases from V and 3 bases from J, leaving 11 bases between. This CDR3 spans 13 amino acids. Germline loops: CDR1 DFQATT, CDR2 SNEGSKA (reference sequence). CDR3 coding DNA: TGCAGTGCTAGTATGTCCGCTGAAGAGACCCAGTACTTC. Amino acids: CSASMSAEETQYF.

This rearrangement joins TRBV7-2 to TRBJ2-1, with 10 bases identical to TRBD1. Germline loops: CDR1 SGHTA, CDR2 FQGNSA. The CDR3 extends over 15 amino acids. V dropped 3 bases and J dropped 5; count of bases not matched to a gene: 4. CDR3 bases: TGTGCCAGCAGCTTCGGAGGGACAGGGGACAATGAGCAGTTCTTC. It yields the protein CASSFGGTGDNEQFF.

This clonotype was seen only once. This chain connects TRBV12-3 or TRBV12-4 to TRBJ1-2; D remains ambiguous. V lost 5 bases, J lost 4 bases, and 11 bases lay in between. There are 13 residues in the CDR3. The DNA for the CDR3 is TGTGCCAGCAGTCCCTCGGGGAGCTATGGCTACACCTTC. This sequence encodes CASSPSGSYGYTF.

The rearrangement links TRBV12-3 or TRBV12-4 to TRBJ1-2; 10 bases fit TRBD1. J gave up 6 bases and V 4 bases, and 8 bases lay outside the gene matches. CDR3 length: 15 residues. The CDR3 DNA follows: TGTGCCAGCAGTTCGACAGGGGGCGTGCAAAATGGCTACACCTTC. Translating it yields CASSSTGGVQNGYTF.

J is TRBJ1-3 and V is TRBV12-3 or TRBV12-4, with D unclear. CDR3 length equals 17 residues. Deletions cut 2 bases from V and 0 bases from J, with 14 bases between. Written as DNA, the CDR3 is TGTGCCAGCAGTTTATACTCCGGGTCGAGCTCTGGAAACACCATATATTTT. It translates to CASSLYSGSSSGNTIYF.

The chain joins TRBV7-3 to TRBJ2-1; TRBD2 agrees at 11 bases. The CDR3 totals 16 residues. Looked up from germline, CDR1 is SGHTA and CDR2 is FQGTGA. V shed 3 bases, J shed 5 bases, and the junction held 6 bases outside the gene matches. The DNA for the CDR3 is TGTGCCAGCAGCTTCAGACTAGCGGGAATCGACAATGAGCAGTTCTTC. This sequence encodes CASSFRLAGIDNEQFF.

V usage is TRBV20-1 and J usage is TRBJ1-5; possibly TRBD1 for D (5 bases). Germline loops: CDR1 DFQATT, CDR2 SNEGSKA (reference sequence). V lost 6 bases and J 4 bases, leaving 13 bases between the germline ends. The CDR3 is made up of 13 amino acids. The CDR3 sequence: CSAWGGPNQPQHF. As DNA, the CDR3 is TGCAGTGCATGGGGGGGTCCGAATCAGCCCCAGCATTTT.

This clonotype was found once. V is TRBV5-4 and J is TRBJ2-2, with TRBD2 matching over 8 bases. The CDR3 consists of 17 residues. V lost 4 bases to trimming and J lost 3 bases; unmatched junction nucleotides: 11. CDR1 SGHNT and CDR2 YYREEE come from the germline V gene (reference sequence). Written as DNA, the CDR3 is TGTGCCAGCAGCCCAGTACCGGGACTAGGGTACACCGGGGAGCTGTTTTTT. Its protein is CASSPVPGLGYTGELFF.

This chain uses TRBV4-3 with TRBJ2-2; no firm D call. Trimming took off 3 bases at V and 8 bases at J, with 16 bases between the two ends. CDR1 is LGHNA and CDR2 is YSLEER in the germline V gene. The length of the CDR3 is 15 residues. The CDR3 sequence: CASSQQPSSRGELFF. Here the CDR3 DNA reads TGCGCCAGCAGCCAGCAGCCGAGTAGCAGGGGGGAGCTGTTTTTT.

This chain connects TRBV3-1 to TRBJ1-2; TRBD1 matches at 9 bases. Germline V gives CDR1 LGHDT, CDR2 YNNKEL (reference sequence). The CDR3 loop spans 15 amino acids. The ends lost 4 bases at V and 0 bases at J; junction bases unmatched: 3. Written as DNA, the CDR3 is TGTGCCAGCAGCCGGGGGACAGGGCCTAACTATGGCTACACCTTC. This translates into CASSRGTGPNYGYTF.

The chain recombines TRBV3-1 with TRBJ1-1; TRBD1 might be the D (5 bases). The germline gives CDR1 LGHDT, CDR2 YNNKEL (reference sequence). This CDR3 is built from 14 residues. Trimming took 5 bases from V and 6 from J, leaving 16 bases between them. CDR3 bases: TGTGCCAGCAGCGCACGCGGGGGTAGGGCTGAAGCTTTCTTT. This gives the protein CASSARGGRAEAFF.

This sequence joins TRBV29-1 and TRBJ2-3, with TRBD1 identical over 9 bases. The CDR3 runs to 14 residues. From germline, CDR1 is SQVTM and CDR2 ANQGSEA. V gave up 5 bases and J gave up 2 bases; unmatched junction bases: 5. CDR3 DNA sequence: TGCAGCGTTACGACAGGGGGACTCACAGATACGCAGTATTTT. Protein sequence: CSVTTGGLTDTQYF.